The 2 T cell receptor beta chains below were found in one sample sequenced in a study of immune characterization of retroperitoneal liposarcoma. TCRdb re-derived calls from the PCR reads in MiXCR, one entry per CDR3 protein. Here the sample spans roughly 12,000 distinct CDR3 sequences, about a quarter being singletons. Source material: tumor tissue. Source of these receptors: a female donor with retroperitoneal liposarcoma.

V and J are TRBV27 and TRBJ2-2, with 10 bases aligning to TRBD2. Trimming removed 5 bases from V and 6 bases from J; junction bases left unmatched: 12. CDR1 is MNHEY, CDR2 SMNVEV, per germline (reference sequence). The CDR3 contains 17 residues. The DNA for the CDR3 is TGTGCCAGCAGTCCGCGGACTAGCGGCATAGGGGCCGGGGAGCTGTTTTTT. It specifies CASSPRTSGIGAGELFF.

Only a few counts were recorded for this clonotype. The J gene is TRBJ2-1, the V gene TRBV12-3 or TRBV12-4; tentatively, D is TRBD1 (5 bases). The CDR3 runs to 14 residues. The ends were cut back, 5 bases at V and 1 base at J, with 9 bases in the middle. CDR3 sequence: CASSPRQSYNEQFF. The CDR3 coding sequence is TGTGCCAGCAGTCCCCGACAGTCCTACAATGAGCAGTTCTTC.